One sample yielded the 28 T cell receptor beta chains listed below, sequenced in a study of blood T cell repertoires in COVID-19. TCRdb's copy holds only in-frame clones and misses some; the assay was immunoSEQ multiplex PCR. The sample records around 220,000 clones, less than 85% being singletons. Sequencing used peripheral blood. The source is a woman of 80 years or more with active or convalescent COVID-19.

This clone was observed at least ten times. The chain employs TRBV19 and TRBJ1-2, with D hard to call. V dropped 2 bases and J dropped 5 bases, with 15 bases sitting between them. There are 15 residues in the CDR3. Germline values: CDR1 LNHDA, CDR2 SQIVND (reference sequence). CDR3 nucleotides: TGTGCCAGTAGTATAACAGCTGAGGGTCCATATGGCTACACCTTC. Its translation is CASSITAEGPYGYTF.

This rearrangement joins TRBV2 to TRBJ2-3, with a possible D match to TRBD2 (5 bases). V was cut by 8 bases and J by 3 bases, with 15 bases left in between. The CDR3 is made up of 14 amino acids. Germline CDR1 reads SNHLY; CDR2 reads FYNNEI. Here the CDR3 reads CASQGGVRTDTQYF. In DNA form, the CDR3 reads TGTGCCAGCCAAGGAGGTGTCCGAACAGATACGCAGTATTTT.

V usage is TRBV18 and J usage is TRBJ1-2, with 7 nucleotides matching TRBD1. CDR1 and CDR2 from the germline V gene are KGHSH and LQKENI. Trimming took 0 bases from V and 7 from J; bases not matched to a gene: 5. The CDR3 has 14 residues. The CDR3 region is CASSPPATGFGYTF. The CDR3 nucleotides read TGTGCCAGCTCACCACCAGCGACAGGGTTTGGCTACACCTTC.

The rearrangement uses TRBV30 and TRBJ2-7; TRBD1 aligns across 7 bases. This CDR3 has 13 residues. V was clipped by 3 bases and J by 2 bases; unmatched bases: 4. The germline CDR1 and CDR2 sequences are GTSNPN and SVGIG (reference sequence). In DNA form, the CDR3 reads TGTGCCTGGAGCCCGGGACAGCCCTACGAGCAGTACTTC. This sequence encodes CAWSPGQPYEQYF.

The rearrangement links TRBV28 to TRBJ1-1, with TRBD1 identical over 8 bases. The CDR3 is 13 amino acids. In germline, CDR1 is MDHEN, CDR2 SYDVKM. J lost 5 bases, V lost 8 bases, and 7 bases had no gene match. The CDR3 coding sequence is TGTGCCAGCCCTGACAGGGGTGGTACTGAAGCTTTCTTT. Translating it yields CASPDRGGTEAFF. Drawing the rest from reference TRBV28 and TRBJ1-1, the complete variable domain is DVKVTQSSRYLVKRTGEKVFLECVQDMDHENMFWYRQDPGLGLRLIYFSYDVKMKEKGDIPEGYSVSREKKERFSLILESASTNQTSMYLCASPDRGGTEAFFGQGTRLTVV.

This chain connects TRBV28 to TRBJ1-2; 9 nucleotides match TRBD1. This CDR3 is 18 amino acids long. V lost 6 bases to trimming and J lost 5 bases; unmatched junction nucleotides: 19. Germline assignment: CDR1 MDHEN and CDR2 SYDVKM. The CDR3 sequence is CASSLGGGQGLKSYGYTF. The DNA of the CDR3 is TGTGCCAGCAGCCTTGGGGGGGGACAGGGTTTAAAGTCGTATGGCTACACCTTC.

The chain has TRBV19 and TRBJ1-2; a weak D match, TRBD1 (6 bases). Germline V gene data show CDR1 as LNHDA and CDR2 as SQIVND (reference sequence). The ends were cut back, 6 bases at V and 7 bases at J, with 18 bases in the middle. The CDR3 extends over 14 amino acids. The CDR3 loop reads CASSLLGAPSGYTF. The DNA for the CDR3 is TGTGCCAGTAGCCTATTGGGGGCACCGAGTGGCTACACCTTC.

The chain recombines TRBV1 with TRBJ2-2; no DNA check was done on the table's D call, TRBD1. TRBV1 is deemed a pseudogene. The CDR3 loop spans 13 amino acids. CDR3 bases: TGCACCAGCAGTCGCAGGCCAGCCGGGGAGCTGTTTTTT. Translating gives CTSSRRPAGELFF.

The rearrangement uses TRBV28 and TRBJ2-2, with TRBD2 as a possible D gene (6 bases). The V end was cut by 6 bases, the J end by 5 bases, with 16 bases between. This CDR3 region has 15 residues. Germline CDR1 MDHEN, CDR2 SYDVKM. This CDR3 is CASRWVGSGTGELFF. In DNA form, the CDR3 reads TGTGCCAGCAGATGGGTCGGGAGTGGTACCGGGGAGCTGTTTTTT.

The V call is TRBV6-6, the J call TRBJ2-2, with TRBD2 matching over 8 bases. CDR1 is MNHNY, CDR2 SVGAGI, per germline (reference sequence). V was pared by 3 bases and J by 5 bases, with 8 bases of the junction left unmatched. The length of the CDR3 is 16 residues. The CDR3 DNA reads TGTGCCAGCAGTTATTTCGGGAGGGTATCGACCGGGGAGCTGTTTTTT. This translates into CASSYFGRVSTGELFF.

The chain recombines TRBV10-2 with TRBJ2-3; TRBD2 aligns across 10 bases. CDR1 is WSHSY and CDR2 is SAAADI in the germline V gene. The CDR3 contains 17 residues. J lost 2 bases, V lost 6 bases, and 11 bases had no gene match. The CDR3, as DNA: TGCGCCAGCAGGGATAGACCCGGACTAGCGGACACAGATACGCAGTATTTT. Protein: CASRDRPGLADTDTQYF.

The CDR3 protein is CASSQERVGRNYGYTF. The CDR3 region has the DNA TGCGCCAGCAGCCAAGAGCGGGTTGGGAGGAACTATGGCTACACCTTC. The J gene is TRBJ1-2, the V gene TRBV4-1; the D is unclear. V lost 0 bases and J 2 bases, leaving 13 bases between the germline ends. Germline assignment: CDR1 MGHRA and CDR2 YSYEKL. The CDR3 runs to 16 residues.

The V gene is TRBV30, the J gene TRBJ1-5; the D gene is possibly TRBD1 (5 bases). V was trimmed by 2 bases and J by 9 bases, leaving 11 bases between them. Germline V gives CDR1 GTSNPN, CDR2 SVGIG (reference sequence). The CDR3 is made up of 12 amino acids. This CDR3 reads CAWSPGGGPQHF. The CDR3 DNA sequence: TGTGCCTGGAGTCCCGGGGGGGGGCCCCAGCATTTT.

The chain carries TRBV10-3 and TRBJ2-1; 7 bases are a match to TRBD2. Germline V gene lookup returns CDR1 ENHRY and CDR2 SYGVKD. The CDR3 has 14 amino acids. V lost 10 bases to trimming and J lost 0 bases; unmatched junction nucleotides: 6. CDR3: CATSGGSSYNEQFF. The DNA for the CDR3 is TGTGCCACTTCGGGGGGAAGCTCCTACAATGAGCAGTTCTTC.

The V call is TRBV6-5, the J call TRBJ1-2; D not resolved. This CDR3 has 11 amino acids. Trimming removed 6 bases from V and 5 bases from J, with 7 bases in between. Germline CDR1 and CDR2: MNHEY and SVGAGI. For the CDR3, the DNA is TGTGCCAGCAGATTGGAGTATGGCTACACCTTC. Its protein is CASRLEYGYTF.

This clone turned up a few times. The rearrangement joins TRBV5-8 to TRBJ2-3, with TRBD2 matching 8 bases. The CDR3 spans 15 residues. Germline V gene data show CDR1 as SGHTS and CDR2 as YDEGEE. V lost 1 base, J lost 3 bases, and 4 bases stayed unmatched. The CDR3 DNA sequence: TGTGCCAGCAGCTTGCTAGCGGGTATTACAGATACGCAGTATTTT. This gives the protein CASSLLAGITDTQYF.

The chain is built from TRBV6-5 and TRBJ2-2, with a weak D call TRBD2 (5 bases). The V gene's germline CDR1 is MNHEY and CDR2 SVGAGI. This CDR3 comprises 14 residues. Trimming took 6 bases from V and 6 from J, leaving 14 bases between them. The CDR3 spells CASSPGISAGELFF. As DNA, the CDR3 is TGTGCCAGCAGCCCCGGGATATCCGCCGGGGAGCTGTTTTTT.

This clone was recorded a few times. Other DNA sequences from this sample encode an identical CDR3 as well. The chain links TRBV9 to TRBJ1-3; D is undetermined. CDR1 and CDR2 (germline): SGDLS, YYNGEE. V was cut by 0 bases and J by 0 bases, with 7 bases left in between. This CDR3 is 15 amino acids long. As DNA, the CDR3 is TGTGCCAGCAGCGTAGAATCGGGCTCTGGAAACACCATATATTTT. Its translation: CASSVESGSGNTIYF.

The DNA of the CDR3 is TGTGCCAGCGGTGGGGAAGCGGGGGGACCATCCCCCCCCTACGAGCAGTACTTC. Translating it yields CASGGEAGGPSPPYEQYF. The J gene is TRBJ2-7, the V gene TRBV6-1; 9 bases are shared with TRBD2. V shed 8 bases and J 2 bases; nucleotides not matched to a gene: 19. This CDR3 is 18 amino acids long. From germline, CDR1 is MNHNS and CDR2 SASEGT.

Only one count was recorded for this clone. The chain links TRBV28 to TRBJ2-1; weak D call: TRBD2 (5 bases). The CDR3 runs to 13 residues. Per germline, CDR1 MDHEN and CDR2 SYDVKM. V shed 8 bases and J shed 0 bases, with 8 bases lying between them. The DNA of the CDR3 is TGTGCCAGCCGAGCGGCCTCCTACAATGAGCAGTTCTTC. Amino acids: CASRAASYNEQFF.

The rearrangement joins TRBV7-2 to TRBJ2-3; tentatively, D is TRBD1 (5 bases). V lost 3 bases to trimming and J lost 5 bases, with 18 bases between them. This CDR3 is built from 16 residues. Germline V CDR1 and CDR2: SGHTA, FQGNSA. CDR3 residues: CASSLSLGQSQDTQYF. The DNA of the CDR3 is TGTGCCAGCAGCTTGTCGTTGGGGCAGTCTCAAGATACGCAGTATTTT.

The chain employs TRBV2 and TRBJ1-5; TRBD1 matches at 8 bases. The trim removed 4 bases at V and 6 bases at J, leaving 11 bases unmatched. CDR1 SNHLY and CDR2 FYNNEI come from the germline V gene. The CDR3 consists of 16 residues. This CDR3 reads CASSGGAGQGGQPQHF. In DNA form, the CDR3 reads TGTGCCAGCAGTGGAGGAGCTGGACAGGGTGGTCAGCCCCAGCATTTT. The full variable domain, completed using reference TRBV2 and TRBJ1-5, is EPEVTQTPSHQVTQMGQEVILRCVPISNHLYFYWYRQILGQKVEFLVSFYNNEISEKSEIFDDQFSVERPDGSNFTLKIRSTKLEDSAMYFCASSGGAGQGGQPQHFGDGTRLSIL.

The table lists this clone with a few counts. The CDR3 DNA is TGTGCCAGCAGTTATGATCCTAGTAGGAATGAGCAGTTCTTC. Its translation: CASSYDPSRNEQFF. The genes are TRBV6-5 and TRBJ2-1; no definite D call. Trimming took 3 bases from V and 7 from J, leaving 13 bases between them. CDR1 MNHEY and CDR2 SVGAGI come from the germline V gene. CDR3 length: 14 amino acids.

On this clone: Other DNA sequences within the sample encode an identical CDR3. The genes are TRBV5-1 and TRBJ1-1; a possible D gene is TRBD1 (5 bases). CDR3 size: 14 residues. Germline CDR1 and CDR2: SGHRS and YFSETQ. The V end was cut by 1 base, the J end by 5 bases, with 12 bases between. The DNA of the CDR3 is TGCGCCAGCAGCTTGATTCAGGGAGGGACTGAAGCTTTCTTT. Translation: CASSLIQGGTEAFF.

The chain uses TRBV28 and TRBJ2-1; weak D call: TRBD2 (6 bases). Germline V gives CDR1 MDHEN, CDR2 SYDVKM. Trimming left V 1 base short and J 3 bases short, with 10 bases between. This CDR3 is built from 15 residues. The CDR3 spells CASSLSGTFYNEQFF. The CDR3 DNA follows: TGTGCCAGCAGTTTATCAGGGACTTTCTACAATGAGCAGTTCTTC.

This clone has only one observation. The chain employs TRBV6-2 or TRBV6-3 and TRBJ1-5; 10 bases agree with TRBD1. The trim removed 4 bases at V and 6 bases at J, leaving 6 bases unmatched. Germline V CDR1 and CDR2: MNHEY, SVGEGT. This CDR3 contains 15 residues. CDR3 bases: TGTGCCAGCAGTTCCATGGGACAGGGGCGTCAGCCCCAGCATTTT. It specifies CASSSMGQGRQPQHF.

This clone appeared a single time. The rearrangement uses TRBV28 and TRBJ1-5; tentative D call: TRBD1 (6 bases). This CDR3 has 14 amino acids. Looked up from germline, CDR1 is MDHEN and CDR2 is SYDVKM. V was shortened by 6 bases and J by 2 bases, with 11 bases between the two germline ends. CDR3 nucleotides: TGTGCCAGCAGGCATAACAGGGGCAATCAGCCCCAGCATTTT. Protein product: CASRHNRGNQPQHF.

In DNA form, the CDR3 reads TGTGCCTGGGGAGTACAGCTTGGCACTGAAGCTTTCTTT. Its protein product is CAWGVQLGTEAFF. The chain is built from TRBV30 and TRBJ1-1; D not certain. Germline V gene sequence: CDR1 GTSNPN, CDR2 SVGIG (reference sequence). The V end lost 5 bases, the J end lost 4 bases, and 14 bases lay between the germline ends. The CDR3 is made up of 13 amino acids.